The 5 T cell receptor beta chains presented below share a single source sample, sequenced in a study of blood T cell repertoires in COVID-19. Assay used: immunoSEQ multiplex PCR; TCRdb lists only in-frame clones, some missing. The sample holds more than 130,000 clones; less than 85% are singletons and the top ten take about 7%. The sample taken for sequencing was peripheral blood. The receptors were gathered from a human donor in a cohort sampled during active COVID-19.

This clone was seen a few times. V is TRBV18 and J is TRBJ2-6; 9 bases fit TRBD1. Germline CDR1 KGHSH, CDR2 LQKENI. The CDR3 has 18 amino acids. V lost 3 bases to trimming and J lost 4 bases; unmatched junction nucleotides: 10. The CDR3 region has the DNA TGTGCCAGCTCACCCACACAGGGGGCACTTTCCGGGGCCAACGTCCTGACTTTC. Translated, it gives CASSPTQGALSGANVLTF.

This chain connects TRBV4-2 to TRBJ2-1; 9 bases are a match to TRBD2. The CDR3 sequence is 15 residues long. The ends lost 0 bases at V and 7 bases at J; junction bases unmatched: 4. Germline-derived CDR1 and CDR2 are LGHNA and YNFKEQ. The CDR3 DNA reads TGTGCCAGCAGCCAAGAAGCGGGGGGCGGTAATGAGCAGTTCTTC. Protein sequence: CASSQEAGGGNEQFF.

V is TRBV9 and J is TRBJ2-6, with 7 bases that match TRBD1. There are 17 residues in the CDR3. J lost 2 bases, V lost 3 bases, and 8 bases had no gene match. Germline CDR1 and CDR2: SGDLS and YYNGEE. The CDR3 spells CASSAEITGAGANVLTF. The CDR3 DNA sequence: TGTGCCAGCAGCGCAGAGATTACAGGGGCTGGGGCCAACGTCCTGACTTTC.

The chain joins TRBV18 to TRBJ2-5; D is ambiguous. The CDR3 runs 13 residues. Germline CDR1 reads KGHSH; CDR2 reads LQKENI. V lost 4 bases and J lost 5, with 11 bases in between. Here the CDR3 DNA reads TGTGCCAGCTCACAGCTATTGGAGGAGACCCAGTACTTC. Translating gives CASSQLLEETQYF.

This chain uses TRBV7-3 with TRBJ2-3, with D hard to call. The germline gives CDR1 SGHTA, CDR2 FQGTGA. The V end was cut by 1 base, the J end by 4 bases, with 6 bases between. CDR3 length: 13 amino acids. CDR3 bases: TGTGCCAGCAGCTTAATTCAGGCAGATACGCAGTATTTT. It codes for CASSLIQADTQYF.